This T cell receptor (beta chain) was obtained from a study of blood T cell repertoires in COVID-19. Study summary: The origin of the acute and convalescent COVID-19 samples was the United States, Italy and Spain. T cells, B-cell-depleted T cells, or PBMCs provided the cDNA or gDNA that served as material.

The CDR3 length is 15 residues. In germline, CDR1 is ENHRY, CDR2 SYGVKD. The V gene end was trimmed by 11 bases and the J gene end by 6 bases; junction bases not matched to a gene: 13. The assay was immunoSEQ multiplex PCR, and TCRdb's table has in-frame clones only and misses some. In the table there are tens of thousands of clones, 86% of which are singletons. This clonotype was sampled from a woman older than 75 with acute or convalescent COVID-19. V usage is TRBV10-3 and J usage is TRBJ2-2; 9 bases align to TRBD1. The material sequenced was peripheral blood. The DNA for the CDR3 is TGTGCCGCCCAGCCGGGACAGGGCCCAGCCGGGGAGCTGTTTTTT. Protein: CAAQPGQGPAGELFF.